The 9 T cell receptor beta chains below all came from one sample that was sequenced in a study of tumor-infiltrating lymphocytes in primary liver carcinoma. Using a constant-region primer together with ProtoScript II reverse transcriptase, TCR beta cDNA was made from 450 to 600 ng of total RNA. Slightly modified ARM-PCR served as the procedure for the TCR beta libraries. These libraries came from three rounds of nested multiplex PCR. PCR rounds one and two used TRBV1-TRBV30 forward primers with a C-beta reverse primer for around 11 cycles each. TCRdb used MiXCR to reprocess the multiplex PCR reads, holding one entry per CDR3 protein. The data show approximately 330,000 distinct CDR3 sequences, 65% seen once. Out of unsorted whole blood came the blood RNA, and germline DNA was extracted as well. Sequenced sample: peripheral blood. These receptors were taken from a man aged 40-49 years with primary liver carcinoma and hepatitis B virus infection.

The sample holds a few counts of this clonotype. In nucleotides, the CDR3 is TGTGCCAGCAGCTTGGAGAGTAACACTGAAGCTTTCTTT. Amino acid sequence: CASSLESNTEAFF. The chain is built from TRBV5-5 and TRBJ1-1, with unresolved D. Trimming pared 0 bases from V and 2 bases from J, leaving 5 bases between. This CDR3 contains 13 residues. Germline CDR1 SGHKS, CDR2 YYEKEE (reference sequence).

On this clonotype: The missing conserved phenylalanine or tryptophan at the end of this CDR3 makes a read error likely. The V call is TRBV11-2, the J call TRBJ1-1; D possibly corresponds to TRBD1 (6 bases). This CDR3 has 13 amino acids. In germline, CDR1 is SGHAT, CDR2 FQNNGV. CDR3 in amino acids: CASSLRGYTEAFY. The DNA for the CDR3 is TGTGCCAGTAGCTTAAGGGGGTACACTGAAGCTTTCTAT.

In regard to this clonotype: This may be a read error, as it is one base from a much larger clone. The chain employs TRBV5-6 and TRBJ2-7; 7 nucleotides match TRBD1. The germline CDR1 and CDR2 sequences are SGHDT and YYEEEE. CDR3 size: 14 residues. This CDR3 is CASNLDRKTYEQYF. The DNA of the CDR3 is TGTGCCAGCAACTTGGACAGGAAGACCTACGAGCAGTACTTC.

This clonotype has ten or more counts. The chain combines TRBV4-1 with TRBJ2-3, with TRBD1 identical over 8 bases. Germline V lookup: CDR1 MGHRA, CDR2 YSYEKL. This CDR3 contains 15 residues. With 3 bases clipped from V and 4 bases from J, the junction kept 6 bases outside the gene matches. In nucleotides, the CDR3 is TGCGCCAGCAGCCAGAGGACAGGGAACGCAGATACGCAGTATTTT. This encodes CASSQRTGNADTQYF.

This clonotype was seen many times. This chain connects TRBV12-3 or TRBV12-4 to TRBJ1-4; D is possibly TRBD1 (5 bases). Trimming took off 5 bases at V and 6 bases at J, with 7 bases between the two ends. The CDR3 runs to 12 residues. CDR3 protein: CASSRDDEKLFF. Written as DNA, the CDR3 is TGTGCCAGCAGTCGGGACGATGAAAAACTGTTTTTT.

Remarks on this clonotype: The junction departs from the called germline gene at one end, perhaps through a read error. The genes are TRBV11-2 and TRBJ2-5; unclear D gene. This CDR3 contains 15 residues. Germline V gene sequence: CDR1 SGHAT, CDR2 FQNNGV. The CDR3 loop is CDSSLEWQEQETQYF. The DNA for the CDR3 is TGTGACAGCAGCTTAGAATGGCAGGAGCAAGAGACCCAGTACTTC.

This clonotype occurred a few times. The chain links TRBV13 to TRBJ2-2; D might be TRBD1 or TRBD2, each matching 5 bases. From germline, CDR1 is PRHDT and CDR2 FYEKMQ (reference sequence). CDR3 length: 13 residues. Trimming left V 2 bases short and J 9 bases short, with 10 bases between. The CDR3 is CASSLNWDRELFF. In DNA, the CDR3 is TGTGCCAGCAGCTTAAATTGGGACCGGGAGCTGTTTTTT.

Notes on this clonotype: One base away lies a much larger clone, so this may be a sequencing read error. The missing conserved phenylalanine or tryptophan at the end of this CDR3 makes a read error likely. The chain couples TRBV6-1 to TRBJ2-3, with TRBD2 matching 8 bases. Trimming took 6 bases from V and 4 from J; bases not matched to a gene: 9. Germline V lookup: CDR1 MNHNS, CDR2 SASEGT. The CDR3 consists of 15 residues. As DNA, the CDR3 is TGTGCCAGCAGGGACGAGCGGGAGAACTCAGATACGCAGTATTTA. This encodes CASRDERENSDTQYL.

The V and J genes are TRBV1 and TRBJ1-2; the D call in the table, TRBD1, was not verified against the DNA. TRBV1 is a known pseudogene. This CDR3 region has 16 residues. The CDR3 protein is CTSSHRDSLSNYGYTF. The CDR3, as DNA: TGCACCAGCAGCCATCGGGACAGCCTTTCTAACTATGGCTACACCTTC.